Shown below are 14 T cell receptor beta chains from a single sample sequenced in a study of regulatory T cells in long-lasting Graves disease. Library construction for TCR beta used iRepertoire HTBI primers and Arm-PCR of CDR3 regions. One entry per CDR3 protein, called by TCRdb with MiXCR from the multiplex PCR reads. The table records a few hundred thousand distinct CDR3 sequences, around 17% of them present only once. Described time point: newly diagnosed GD, antithyroid drugs for less than 3 months. With RNA extracted from PBMCs as input, the TCR library was made. These data are also associated with another study on T cells in Graves' hyperthyroidism and ophthalmopathy.

Sequencing was performed on peripheral blood mononuclear cells (PBMCs), taken at new diagnosis, from a patient treated with antithyroid drugs. The receptor source for this set is a man in his forties with Graves disease.

This clonotype was picked up many times. This chain uses TRBV12-3 or TRBV12-4 with TRBJ1-1; 7 bases line up with TRBD1. The CDR3 extends over 13 amino acids. The V gene end was trimmed by 7 bases and the J gene end by 1 base; junction bases not matched to a gene: 3. CDR3 loop: CASTRDRNTEAFF. The CDR3 coding sequence is TGTGCCAGCACCAGGGACAGGAACACTGAAGCTTTCTTT.

This clonotype showed up many times. The rearrangement links TRBV28 to TRBJ1-2, with unresolved D. The CDR3 contains 12 residues. V gave up 5 bases and J gave up 5 bases, with 9 bases separating them. Germline CDR1 and CDR2: MDHEN and SYDVKM. In DNA, the CDR3 is TGTGCCAGCAGTCTGTTAGGGTATGGCTACACCTTC. Amino acid sequence: CASSLLGYGYTF.

The V call is TRBV9, the J call TRBJ1-6; 7 nucleotides match TRBD1. Trimming at V came to 3 bases and at J to 2 bases, leaving 5 bases not matched to a gene. The CDR3 is 16 amino acids. Per germline, CDR1 SGDLS and CDR2 YYNGEE. In DNA form, the CDR3 reads TGTGCCAGCAGCGGCCAAGGGACAGCCTATAATTCACCCCTCCACTTT. Its protein is CASSGQGTAYNSPLHF.

The sample holds a few counts of this clonotype. The J gene is TRBJ1-5, the V gene TRBV20-1; D is undetermined. Trimming removed 6 bases at V and 0 bases at J, with 12 bases between. The germline V gene encodes CDR1 DFQATT and CDR2 SNEGSKA (reference sequence). The CDR3 has 14 residues. CDR3 sequence (DNA): TGCAGTGCCCGAGAGCCGGGTAGCAATCAGCCCCAGCATTTT. It is translated as CSAREPGSNQPQHF.

On this clonotype itself: A much larger clone sits a single nucleotide away, making a read error possible. The chain links TRBV5-1 to TRBJ2-2; D is possibly TRBD1 or TRBD2 (5 bases each). Germline loops: CDR1 SGHRS, CDR2 YFSETQ. The CDR3 is 17 amino acids. The CDR3 DNA follows: TGCGCCAGCAGCTTGGACCCCGGGACGGGGAACGCCGGGGAGCTGTTTTTT. It codes for CASSLDPGTGNAGELFF.

As regards this clonotype: One end of the junction varies from germline; a read error may be responsible. V and J are TRBV7-7 and TRBJ2-3, with TRBD1 identical over 10 bases. With the DNA end fitting TRBJ2-5 better, the J assignment may be wrong. Per germline, CDR1 SSHAT and CDR2 FNYEAQ (reference sequence). The CDR3 length is 13 residues. CDR3: CASSRDRGEAQYF. In nucleotides, the CDR3 is TGTGCTAGCAGTCGGGACAGGGGCGAGGCCCAGTACTTC.

This clonotype has at least ten counts. The genes are TRBV6-2 or TRBV6-3 and TRBJ2-7, with TRBD2 identical over 7 bases. Germline CDR1 MNHEY, CDR2 SVGEGT. Trimming took 6 bases from V and 7 from J; bases not matched to a gene: 24. The CDR3 sequence is 18 residues long. CDR3 region: CASRERDGLLARVKEQYF. Here the CDR3 DNA reads TGTGCCAGCAGGGAGCGGGACGGACTATTGGCGCGGGTGAAAGAGCAGTACTTC.

This clonotype was found many times. This rearrangement joins TRBV28 to TRBJ2-3, with 13 bases that match TRBD2. In germline, CDR1 is MDHEN, CDR2 SYDVKM. Trimming took 1 base from V and 0 from J; bases not matched to a gene: 4. The CDR3 is 18 amino acids. CDR3 in DNA: TGTGCCAGCAGTTTATTCCGGACTAGCGGGGGCAGCACAGATACGCAGTATTTT. It is translated as CASSLFRTSGGSTDTQYF.

This clonotype was recorded many times. The chain couples TRBV11-2 to TRBJ2-1; maybe TRBD1 (6 bases). Trimming removed 1 base from V and 6 bases from J, with 13 bases in between. Germline-derived CDR1 and CDR2 are SGHAT and FQNNGV. The CDR3 covers 15 residues. CDR3 amino acids: CASSLGGVRGNEQFF. CDR3 bases: TGTGCCAGCAGCTTAGGTGGAGTCAGGGGCAATGAGCAGTTCTTC. Looking up the rest from reference TRBV11-2 and TRBJ2-1 gives the full variable domain: EAGVAQSPRYKIIEKRQSVAFWCNPISGHATLYWYQQILGQGPKLLIQFQNNGVVDDSQLPKDRFSAERLKGVDSTLKIQPAKLEDSAVYLCASSLGGVRGNEQFFGPGTRLTVL.

This clonotype has ten or more counts. The V gene is TRBV27, the J gene TRBJ2-2; D gene unclear. The V end was cut by 4 bases, the J end by 5 bases, with 8 bases between. CDR3 length: 13 residues. Germline CDR1 reads MNHEY; CDR2 reads SMNVEV (reference sequence). The chain's CDR3 is CASSSIETGELFF. The CDR3 DNA sequence: TGTGCCAGCAGTTCTATCGAGACCGGGGAGCTGTTTTTT.

The chain links TRBV5-1 to TRBJ2-5; D is unresolved. The end of the DNA aligns better with TRBJ2-1, so the J call may be wrong. The CDR3 extends over 13 amino acids. Per the germline V gene, CDR1 is SGHRS and CDR2 is YFSETQ. CDR3 in amino acids: CASSLEGSPEQFF. CDR3 nucleotide sequence: TGCGCCAGCAGCTTGGAAGGCTCCCCGGAGCAGTTCTTC.

This clonotype has ten or more counts. The rearrangement joins TRBV2 to TRBJ1-1; D is perhaps TRBD1 (5 bases). V shed 4 bases and J shed 8 bases, with 8 bases lying between them. Germline V gene lookup returns CDR1 SNHLY and CDR2 FYNNEI. CDR3 size: 11 residues. The CDR3 is CASSVGDEAFF. The CDR3 nucleotides are TGTGCCAGCAGTGTAGGGGACGAAGCTTTCTTT.

This clonotype was counted ten times or more. The chain has TRBV6-1 and TRBJ2-7; the D gene is possibly TRBD1 (6 bases). The CDR3 is made up of 16 amino acids. V was cut by 7 bases and J by 7 bases, with 26 bases left in between. CDR1 is MNHNS and CDR2 is SASEGT in the germline V gene. This CDR3 is CASTQDLVGRGREQYF. The CDR3 DNA sequence: TGTGCCAGCACCCAAGACCTAGTGGGCAGGGGTAGAGAGCAGTACTTC.

Only a few counts were recorded for this clonotype. The V and J genes are TRBV7-9 and TRBJ1-2; D is ambiguous. The germline CDR1 and CDR2 sequences are SEHNR and FQNEAQ (reference sequence). The CDR3 contains 13 residues. The V and J ends lost 5 bases and 13 bases respectively, with 20 bases between them. CDR3 nucleotides: TGTGCCAGCAGCAATCGGACGGACCAGTCCTCCACCTTC. This codes for CASSNRTDQSSTF.